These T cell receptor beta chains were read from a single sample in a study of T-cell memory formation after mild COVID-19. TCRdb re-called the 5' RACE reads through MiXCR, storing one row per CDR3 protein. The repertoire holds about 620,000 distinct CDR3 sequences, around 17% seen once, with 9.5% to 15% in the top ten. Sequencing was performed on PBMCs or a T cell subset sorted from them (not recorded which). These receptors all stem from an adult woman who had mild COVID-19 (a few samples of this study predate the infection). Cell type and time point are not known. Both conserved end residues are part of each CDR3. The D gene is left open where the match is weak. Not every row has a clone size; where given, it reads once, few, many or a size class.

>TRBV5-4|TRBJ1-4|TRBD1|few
TGTGCCAGCAGCCGACAGGGCTACACAGCCCATGCTGGTGAAAAACTGTTTTTT
CASSRQGYTAHAGEKLFF
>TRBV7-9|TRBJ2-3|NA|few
TGTAGGCCTGCCCCTTTTGGAGATACGCAGTATTTT
CRPAPFGDTQYF
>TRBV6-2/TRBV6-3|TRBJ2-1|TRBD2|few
TGTGCCAGCAGTTACGATACCACCCGGGGACTAGAACCCTACAATGAGCAGTTCTTC
CASSYDTTRGLEPYNEQFF
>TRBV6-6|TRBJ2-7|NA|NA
TGTGCCAGCAGTTACTCAGGACAAGACGCCTACGAGCAGTACTTC
CASSYSGQDAYEQYF
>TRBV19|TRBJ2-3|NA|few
TGTGCCAGTAGTATAGATCGAGGCGCTAGCACAGATACGCAGTATTTT
CASSIDRGASTDTQYF
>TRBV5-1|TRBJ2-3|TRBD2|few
TGCGCCAGCAGCTTGGATCCCAGCGGGGGGGCCATAGATACGCAGTATTTT
CASSLDPSGGAIDTQYF
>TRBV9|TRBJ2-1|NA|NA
TGTGCCAGCAGCGTAGAGGGTGGGGGATACAATGAGCAGTTCTTC
CASSVEGGGYNEQFF
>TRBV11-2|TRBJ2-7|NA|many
TGTGCCAGCAGCTTAGAGCCCCAGGCGTACGAGCAGTACTTC
CASSLEPQAYEQYF
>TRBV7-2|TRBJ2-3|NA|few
TGTGCCAGCAGCCGCCCCCGGGGGCTCCATACGCAGTATTTT
CASSRPRGLHTQYF
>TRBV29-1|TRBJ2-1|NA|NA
TGCAGCGTTGAGGAGGGCCCGGGGAATGAGCAGTTCTTC
CSVEEGPGNEQFF
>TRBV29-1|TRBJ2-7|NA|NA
TGCAGCGCCGGTTCAGGGTTTGCCAACCTTGGGTACGAGCAGTACTTC
CSAGSGFANLGYEQYF
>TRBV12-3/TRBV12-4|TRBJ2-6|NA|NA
TGTGCCAGCAGTTTACGCCAGGCTCTTGGGGCCAACGTCCTGACTTTC
CASSLRQALGANVLTF
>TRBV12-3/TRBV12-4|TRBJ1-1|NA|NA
TGTGCCAGCAGTGGGTCGACAGGCCGAAACACTGAAGCTTTCTTT
CASSGSTGRNTEAFF
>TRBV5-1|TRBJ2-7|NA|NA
TGCGCCAGCAGCTTGGATTCGACGATTTTGCGCTCCGAGCAGTACTTC
CASSLDSTILRSEQYF
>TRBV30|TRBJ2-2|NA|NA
TGTGCCTGGAGTGTCTGGGGGCGGGGTACCGGGGAGCTGTTTTTT
CAWSVWGRGTGELFF
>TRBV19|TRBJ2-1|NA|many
TGTGCCAGTAGTATAGATCGGGGCAATGAGCAGTTCTTC
CASSIDRGNEQFF
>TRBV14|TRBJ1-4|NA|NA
TGTGCCAGCAGCCAAGCAGGGTTGGATGAAAAACTGTTTTTT
CASSQAGLDEKLFF
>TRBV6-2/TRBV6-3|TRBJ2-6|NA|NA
TGTGCCAGCAGTTACTCGAATGGCGCCTGGGGCTCTGGGGCCAACGTCCTGACTTTC
CASSYSNGAWGSGANVLTF
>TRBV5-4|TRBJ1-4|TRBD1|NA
TGTGCCAGCAAACTACAGGGGGTAGAAAAACTGTTTTTT
CASKLQGVEKLFF
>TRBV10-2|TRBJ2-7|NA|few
TGCGCCAGCAGTGAGGCAGGGGAATACGAGCAGTACTTC
CASSEAGEYEQYF
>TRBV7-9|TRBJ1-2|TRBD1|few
TGTGCCAGCAGCTTAGCGCTCCAGGGGGCTAACTATGGCTACACCTTC
CASSLALQGANYGYTF
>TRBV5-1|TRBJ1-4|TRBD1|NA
TGCGCCAGCAGCTTGGCTCGAGGGGGCGCAGACGAAAAACTGTTTTTT
CASSLARGGADEKLFF
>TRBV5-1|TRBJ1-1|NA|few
TGCGCCAGCAGCCAGGAGGGGACGGCCGGGCGGGCTGAAGCTTTCTTT
CASSQEGTAGRAEAFF
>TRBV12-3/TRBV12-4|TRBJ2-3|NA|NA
TGTGCCAGCACCCTGGGACTCCTCACAGATACGCAGTATTTT
CASTLGLLTDTQYF
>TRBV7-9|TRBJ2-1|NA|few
TGTGCCAGCAGCTCGGTGGAGTTGTCCCAGTTCTTC
CASSSVELSQFF
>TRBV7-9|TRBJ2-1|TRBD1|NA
TGTGCCAGCAGCGCACCCGACAGGGGGCTGAGCGATGAGCAGTTCTTC
CASSAPDRGLSDEQFF
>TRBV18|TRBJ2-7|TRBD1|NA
TGTGCCAGCTCACCCGGGACAGGGATCGGCGAGCAGTACTTC
CASSPGTGIGEQYF
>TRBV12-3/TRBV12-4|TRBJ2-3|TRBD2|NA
TGTGCCAGCAGTTTAGAAGCGGGATTAACAGATACGCAGTATTTT
CASSLEAGLTDTQYF
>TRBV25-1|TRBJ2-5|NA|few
TGTGCCAGCAGTCAACAGGGTAGGGGAGAGACCCAGTACTTC
CASSQQGRGETQYF
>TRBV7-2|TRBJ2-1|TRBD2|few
TGTGCCAGCAGCTTAGCCCTTAGCGGGAGGGGTTCTCAGTTCTTC
CASSLALSGRGSQFF
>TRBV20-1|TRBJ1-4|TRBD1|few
TGCAGTGCTGAGGCCGGGACAGGGACAGAAAAACTGTTTTTT
CSAEAGTGTEKLFF
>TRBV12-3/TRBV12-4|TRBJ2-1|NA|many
TGTGCCAGCAGTTTATCTAATGAGCAGTTCTTC
CASSLSNEQFF
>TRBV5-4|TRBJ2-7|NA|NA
TGTGCCAGCAGCTTGGTCGGGCCAAAGGTCTACGAGCAGTACTTC
CASSLVGPKVYEQYF
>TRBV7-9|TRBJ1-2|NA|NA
TGTGCCACCAACGCGGCCGGTGGCTACACCTTC
CATNAAGGYTF
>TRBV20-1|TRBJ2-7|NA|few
TGCAGTGCTAGAGAATCTTCAGACTACGAGCAGTACTTC
CSARESSDYEQYF
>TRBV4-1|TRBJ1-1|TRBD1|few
TGCGCCAGCAGCCAAAGGACAGGGTTTATGCCTGAAGCTTTCTTT
CASSQRTGFMPEAFF
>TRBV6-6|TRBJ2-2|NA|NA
TGTGCCAGCAGCCAGTTCACCGGGGAGCTGTTTTTT
CASSQFTGELFF
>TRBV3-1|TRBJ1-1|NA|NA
TGTGCCAGCAGCCAAGACCAACTCCCCCAGGGTGGAGCTTTCTTT
CASSQDQLPQGGAFF
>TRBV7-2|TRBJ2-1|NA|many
TGTGCCAGCAGTTTAGAAAGAGGGAATGAGCAGTTCTTC
CASSLERGNEQFF
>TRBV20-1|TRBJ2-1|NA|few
TGCAGTGCTAGAGATTTTGCCCGGACAGACAATGAGCAGTTCTTC
CSARDFARTDNEQFF
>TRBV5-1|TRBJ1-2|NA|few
TGCGCCAGCAGCTCTATCAGGGTCGGGTTTGGCTACACCTTC
CASSSIRVGFGYTF
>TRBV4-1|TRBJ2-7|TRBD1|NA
TGCGCCAGCCGCCCGGCAAGGGACAGGGTCCGGGAGCAGTACTTC
CASRPARDRVREQYF
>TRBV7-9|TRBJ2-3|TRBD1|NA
TGTGCCAGCAGGGGGGACAGCTATAGCACAGATACGCAGTATTTT
CASRGDSYSTDTQYF
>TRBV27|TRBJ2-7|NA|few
TGTGCCAGCAGCCCCTTCGGAGGGGCCCCACTTTACGAGCAGTACTTC
CASSPFGGAPLYEQYF
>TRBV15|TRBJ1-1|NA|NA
TGTGCCACCAGCAGAGTTTGGAACACTGAAGCTTTCTTT
CATSRVWNTEAFF
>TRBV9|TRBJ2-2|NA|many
TGTGCCAGCAGCGTATTACTGCACGGGGAGCTGTTTTTT
CASSVLLHGELFF
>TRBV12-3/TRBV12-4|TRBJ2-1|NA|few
TGTGCCAGCACCGCCCACGGCCTGAATGAGCAGTTCTTC
CASTAHGLNEQFF
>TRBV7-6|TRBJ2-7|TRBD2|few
TGTGCCAGCAGCGTTAGCGGGGCGCTGGGGGACGAGCAGTACTTC
CASSVSGALGDEQYF
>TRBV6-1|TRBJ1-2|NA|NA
TGTGCCAGCGCTTGGGATGGTTACACCTTC
CASAWDGYTF
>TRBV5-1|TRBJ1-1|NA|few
TGCGCCAGCAGCTCGCGGGTGGGGAACACTGAAGCTTTCTTT
CASSSRVGNTEAFF
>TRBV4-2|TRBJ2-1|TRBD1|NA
TGTGCCAGCAGCCAAGATCGGGCAGGGGGCGAGCAGTTCTTC
CASSQDRAGGEQFF
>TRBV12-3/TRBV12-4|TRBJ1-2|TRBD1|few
TGTGCCAGCAGTAGGGACAGCATCTATGGCTACACCTTC
CASSRDSIYGYTF
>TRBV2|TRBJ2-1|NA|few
TGTGCCAGCAGTTGGGGCGAGGGAGTCCAGTTCTTC
CASSWGEGVQFF